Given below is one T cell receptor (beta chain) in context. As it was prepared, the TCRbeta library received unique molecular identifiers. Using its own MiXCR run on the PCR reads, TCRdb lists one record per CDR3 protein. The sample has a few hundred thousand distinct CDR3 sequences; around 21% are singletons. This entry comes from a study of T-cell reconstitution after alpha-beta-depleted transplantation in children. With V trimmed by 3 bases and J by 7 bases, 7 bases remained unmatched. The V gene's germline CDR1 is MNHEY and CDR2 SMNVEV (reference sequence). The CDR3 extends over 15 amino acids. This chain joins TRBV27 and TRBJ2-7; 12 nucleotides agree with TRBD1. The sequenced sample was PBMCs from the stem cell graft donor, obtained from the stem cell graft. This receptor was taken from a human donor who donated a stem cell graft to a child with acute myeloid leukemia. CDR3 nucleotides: TGTGCCAGCAGTTTGGTGGGACAGGGGGCTTGGGAGCAGTACTTC. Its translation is CASSLVGQGAWEQYF.